The next 9 T cell receptor beta chains were all read from a single sample in a study of chemoradiotherapy in HPV16-positive cancers (dated by TCRdb to between 2021 and 2024). The method was the immunoSEQ multiplex PCR assay. TCRdb retrieved this table from immuneACCESS and kept in-frame rearrangements only. Not all clones are present; in checked studies, unresolved V genes account for under half, and no reason is known for the remainder. This sample has under 15,000 clones in its table, and approximately 87% of those were observed once. The top ten clonotypes cover approximately 2.6% of the sample. The source was blood, collected from a patient who underwent chemoradiotherapy. These receptors were taken from a human donor with HPV-associated anogenital cancer.

This chain connects TRBV5-1 to TRBJ2-1, with unresolved D. The CDR3 is made up of 13 amino acids. V lost 1 base, J lost 5 bases, and 7 bases lay in between. The germline V gene encodes CDR1 SGHRS and CDR2 YFSETQ. CDR3 DNA sequence: TGCGCCAGCAGCTTGATCCCCCACAATGAGCAGTTCTTC. It translates to CASSLIPHNEQFF.

The chain recombines TRBV5-1 with TRBJ2-1; possible D gene TRBD1, 6 bases. The CDR3 loop spans 13 amino acids. In germline, CDR1 is SGHRS, CDR2 YFSETQ. The ends were cut back, 0 bases at V and 8 bases at J, with 9 bases in the middle. DNA for the CDR3: TGCGCCAGCAGCTTGGAAACAGGGTATGAGCAGTTCTTC. Its translation: CASSLETGYEQFF.

This clone was observed once. The chain recombines TRBV19 with TRBJ1-1, with a possible D match to TRBD1 (5 bases). This CDR3 comprises 15 residues. Germline CDR1 reads LNHDA; CDR2 reads SQIVND (reference sequence). The ends were cut back, 5 bases at V and 2 bases at J, with 15 bases in the middle. The CDR3 sequence: CASSPQTASNTEAFF. CDR3 in DNA: TGTGCCAGTAGTCCCCAGACAGCAAGCAACACTGAAGCTTTCTTT.

The chain recombines TRBV7-9 with TRBJ1-1; D not certain. V dropped 1 base and J dropped 8 bases, with 8 bases sitting between them. The CDR3 contains 12 residues. CDR1 is SEHNR, CDR2 FQNEAQ, per germline (reference sequence). DNA for the CDR3: TGTGCCAGCAGCTTAGGCGTACAGGAAGCTTTCTTT. Translation gives CASSLGVQEAFF.

This rearrangement joins TRBV18 to TRBJ2-5; no reliable D call. The germline V and J ends were trimmed by 0 bases and 1 base, with 6 bases remaining between them. From germline, CDR1 is KGHSH and CDR2 LQKENI. The CDR3 is 14 residues long. CDR3 nucleotides: TGTGCCAGCTCACCACCGTCTAGCCAAGAGACCCAGTACTTC. Protein sequence: CASSPPSSQETQYF. The whole variable domain, filled in from reference TRBV18 and TRBJ2-5, reads NAGVMQNPRHLVRRRGQEARLRCSPMKGHSHVYWYRQLPEEGLKFMVYLQKENIIDESGMPKERFSAEFPKEGPSILRIQQVVRGDSAAYFCASSPPSSQETQYFGPGTRLLVL.

V usage is TRBV5-4 and J usage is TRBJ2-1, with 10 positions matching TRBD2. The J segment lost 10 bases and the V segment lost 6 bases, leaving 19 bases of the junction unmatched. The CDR3 runs 17 residues. The germline gives CDR1 SGHNT, CDR2 YYREEE (reference sequence). The CDR3 sequence is CASNPGNPGLAQPEQFF. CDR3 nucleotide sequence: TGTGCCAGCAACCCTGGTAATCCGGGACTAGCGCAACCGGAGCAGTTCTTC. The whole variable domain, remainder taken from reference TRBV5-4 and TRBJ2-1, is ETGVTQSPTHLIKTRGQQVTLRCSSQSGHNTVSWYQQALGQGPQFIFQYYREEENGRGNFPPRFSGLQFPNYSSELNVNALELDDSALYLCASNPGNPGLAQPEQFFGPGTRLTVL.

The rearrangement joins TRBV7-9 to TRBJ2-1; 7 positions agree with TRBD2. CDR3 length equals 17 residues. J was trimmed by 0 bases and V by 5 bases; bases with no gene match: 10. Germline loops: CDR1 SEHNR, CDR2 FQNEAQ (reference sequence). The DNA of the CDR3 is TGTGCCAGCAGCCCCCTGGGGCGGGGGAGCTCCTACAATGAGCAGTTCTTC. This encodes CASSPLGRGSSYNEQFF.

V and J are TRBV6-5 and TRBJ1-4; D not certain. The germline V gene encodes CDR1 MNHEY and CDR2 SVGAGI. V was clipped by 0 bases and J by 7 bases, with 9 bases between them. The CDR3 extends over 14 amino acids. The chain's CDR3 is CASSYSASAEKLFF. The CDR3 bases are TGTGCCAGCAGTTACTCAGCATCGGCTGAAAAACTGTTTTTT.

This chain joins TRBV5-6 and TRBJ2-7; a weak D match, TRBD1 (6 bases). The CDR3 length is 12 residues. CDR1 is SGHDT and CDR2 is YYEEEE in the germline V gene. The germline V and J ends were trimmed by 4 bases and 3 bases, with 8 bases remaining between them. CDR3 loop: CASSLQGYEQYF. The CDR3, as DNA: TGTGCCAGCAGCCTACAGGGCTACGAGCAGTACTTC.